Each of the 27 T cell receptor beta chains below was sequenced from the same sample in a study of blood T cell repertoires in COVID-19. The protocol was immunoSEQ multiplex PCR, while the TCRdb copy is restricted to in-frame clones and leaves out a portion. In the table there are some 330,000 clones, approximately 90% of which are singletons. Sequenced material: PBMCs or T cells enriched from blood (not recorded which). The receptor set was obtained from a man aged 25 to 45 who had recovered from COVID-19.

This clone was counted at least ten times. The chain combines TRBV6-5 with TRBJ2-1; TRBD1 aligns across 8 bases. This CDR3 comprises 13 residues. Trimming removed 5 bases from V and 9 bases from J; junction bases left unmatched: 6. Germline loops: CDR1 MNHEY, CDR2 SVGAGI. CDR3 sequence reads: CASSPQGVGEQFF. The CDR3 nucleotides read TGTGCCAGCAGTCCACAGGGGGTTGGTGAGCAGTTCTTC.

This chain connects TRBV20-1 to TRBJ1-2; the D is unclear. CDR3 length equals 11 residues. The germline V gene has CDR1 DFQATT and CDR2 SNEGSKA (reference sequence). With 0 bases removed from V and 8 bases from J, the gap between germline ends came to 7 bases. CDR3 in amino acids: CSARERSGYTF. The CDR3 DNA follows: TGCAGTGCTAGAGAGAGATCAGGCTACACCTTC.

J is TRBJ1-1 and V is TRBV6-4; D gene unclear. CDR1 and CDR2 from the germline V gene are MRHNA and SNTAGT. The V gene lost 0 bases and the J gene lost 0 bases, with 14 bases spanning the gap. The CDR3 is 17 residues long. The CDR3 DNA reads as TGTGCCAGCAGTGACTCGAGGAGGGCCTCTATGAACACTGAAGCTTTCTTT. Amino acids: CASSDSRRASMNTEAFF.

The chain joins TRBV25-1 to TRBJ1-2; perhaps TRBD1 as D (6 bases). V lost 4 bases and J lost 4, with 10 bases in between. CDR3 length: 13 residues. Per germline, CDR1 MGHDK and CDR2 SYGVNS. CDR3 loop: CASSGGGGYGYTF. Here the CDR3 DNA reads TGTGCCAGCAGTGGAGGGGGGGGCTATGGCTACACCTTC.

V and J are TRBV7-2 and TRBJ1-5, with D unresolved. V lost 1 base, J lost 1 base, and 8 bases lay in between. The CDR3 consists of 15 residues. Germline V gene data show CDR1 as SGHTA and CDR2 as FQGNSA. The CDR3 protein is CASSLVGDSNQPQHF. CDR3 bases: TGTGCCAGCAGCTTAGTCGGAGACAGCAATCAGCCCCAGCATTTT.

The chain recombines TRBV7-9 with TRBJ1-1; 7 positions agree with TRBD1. V dropped 7 bases and J dropped 2; count of bases not matched to a gene: 13. The CDR3 length is 16 residues. In germline, CDR1 is SEHNR, CDR2 FQNEAQ (reference sequence). The CDR3 loop reads CASNPNHRGGNTEAFF. CDR3 coding DNA: TGTGCCAGCAACCCGAACCACAGGGGTGGAAACACTGAAGCTTTCTTT.

This clone was seen a few times. The chain employs TRBV5-4 and TRBJ1-3, with D unresolved. Trimming took 4 bases from V and 4 from J, leaving 9 bases between them. The germline CDR1 and CDR2 sequences are SGHNT and YYREEE (reference sequence). This CDR3 has 13 residues. The CDR3 is CASSPDWGNTIYF. CDR3 nucleotide sequence: TGTGCCAGCAGCCCGGACTGGGGAAACACCATATATTTT.

The chain combines TRBV6-5 with TRBJ2-7; TRBD1 matches at 7 bases. Germline V CDR1 and CDR2: MNHEY, SVGAGI. V lost 6 bases, J lost 5 bases, and 7 bases stayed unmatched. The CDR3 has 13 residues. This CDR3 reads CASRRQGDHEQYF. The CDR3, as DNA: TGTGCCAGCAGACGGCAGGGGGATCACGAGCAGTACTTC.

The rearrangement links TRBV7-9 to TRBJ2-7; tentative D call: TRBD2 (6 bases). Germline V gives CDR1 SEHNR, CDR2 FQNEAQ (reference sequence). The V end was cut by 2 bases, the J end by 1 base, with 15 bases between. This CDR3 spans 16 amino acids. CDR3 nucleotide sequence: TGTGCCAGCAGCTTAAAACTTAGCGGACGGTCCTACGAGCAGTACTTC. The encoded protein is CASSLKLSGRSYEQYF.

This clone has a single count. V is TRBV3-1 (or the pseudogene TRBV3-2) and J is TRBJ2-7, with D perhaps matching TRBD1 (7 bases). V lost 8 bases and J 2 bases, leaving 13 bases between the germline ends. The CDR3 spans 13 residues. Germline V gives CDR1 LGHDT, CDR2 YNNKEL (reference sequence). CDR3 sequence: CASRRGQTYEQYF. CDR3 DNA: TGTGCCAGCCGGAGGGGACAGACCTACGAGCAGTACTTC.

The chain joins TRBV30 to TRBJ2-7, with TRBD2 matching over 12 bases. Trimming took 5 bases from V and 2 from J; bases not matched to a gene: 7. Germline CDR1 is GTSNPN and CDR2 is SVGIG (reference sequence). The CDR3 loop spans 15 amino acids. CDR3 in amino acids: CAWGGTSGLTYEQYF. The DNA for the CDR3 is TGTGCCTGGGGGGGGACTAGCGGGCTTACCTACGAGCAGTACTTC.

J is TRBJ1-2 and V is TRBV11-2; no firm D call. Germline V CDR1 and CDR2: SGHAT, FQNNGV. The CDR3 is 12 residues long. Trimming pared 5 bases from V and 8 bases from J, leaving 12 bases between. DNA for the CDR3: TGTGCCAGCAGCACCGAGGAGGGCGGCTACACCTTC. It translates to CASSTEEGGYTF.

The V call is TRBV29-1, the J call TRBJ2-5; D call uncertain. Trimming removed 6 bases from V and 1 base from J, with 9 bases in between. This CDR3 region has 12 residues. Germline loops: CDR1 SQVTM, CDR2 ANQGSEA. The CDR3 DNA follows: TGCAGCGTCGCGTCATCCCAAGAGACCCAGTACTTC. Protein sequence: CSVASSQETQYF.

The chain links TRBV7-2 to TRBJ2-3; 14 bases are a match to TRBD2. Per the germline V gene, CDR1 is SGHTA and CDR2 is FQGNSA. V lost 3 bases and J lost 5; bases outside the gene matches: 4. The CDR3 contains 16 residues. CDR3 sequence (DNA): TGTGCCAGCAGCTTGGGGACTAGCGGGAGTGGAGATACGCAGTATTTT. Its protein product is CASSLGTSGSGDTQYF. Using reference TRBV7-2 and TRBJ2-3 for the parts outside the CDR3, the full variable domain is GAGVSQSPSNKVTEKGKDVELRCDPISGHTALYWYRQSLGQGLEFLIYFQGNSAPDKSGLPSDRFSAERTGGSVSTLTIQRTQQEDSAVYLCASSLGTSGSGDTQYFGPGTRLTVL.

The genes are TRBV10-2 and TRBJ2-7, with 9 bases lining up with TRBD1. The length of the CDR3 is 12 residues. V trimming: 8 bases; J trimming: 6 bases; junction bases outside the gene matches: 5. Germline V CDR1 and CDR2: WSHSY, SAAADI. CDR3 protein: CASSGQGGEQYF. In DNA form, the CDR3 reads TGCGCCAGCTCGGGACAGGGAGGCGAGCAGTACTTC.

The V call is TRBV6-4, the J call TRBJ2-3; the D gene is possibly TRBD2 (5 bases). V was clipped by 9 bases and J by 0 bases, with 28 bases between them. Germline CDR1 reads MRHNA; CDR2 reads SNTAGT. The CDR3 spans 19 residues. The DNA for the CDR3 is TGTGCCAGTCGGCTGGCCGAGCGGACCCGACGACTTAGCACAGATACGCAGTATTTT. Its protein product is CASRLAERTRRLSTDTQYF.

The V call is TRBV19, the J call TRBJ1-1; TRBD1 matches 8 bases. The CDR3 has 15 residues. Germline lookup yields CDR1 LNHDA and CDR2 SQIVND (reference sequence). Trimming at V came to 3 bases and at J to 1 base, leaving 4 bases not matched to a gene. DNA for the CDR3: TGTGCCAGTAGTATGACAGGGGTTGGGAACACTGAAGCTTTCTTT. This encodes CASSMTGVGNTEAFF.

This CDR3 reads CSVVRLAGGPSTDTQYF. CDR3 bases: TGCAGCGTTGTTCGGCTAGCGGGAGGCCCGAGCACAGATACGCAGTATTTT. The V and J genes are TRBV29-1 and TRBJ2-3, with 11 bases matching TRBD2. CDR1 and CDR2 (germline): SQVTM, ANQGSEA. This CDR3 has 17 residues. Losses at the gene ends were 4 bases for V and 0 bases for J; bases not matched to a gene: 9.

The chain combines TRBV18 with TRBJ1-1, with a tentative D call TRBD1 (5 bases). Germline-derived CDR1 and CDR2 are KGHSH and LQKENI. The CDR3 length is 13 residues. V was pared by 3 bases and J by 4 bases, with 9 bases between. CDR3 nucleotide sequence: TGTGCCAGCTCACCGGGGCAGGGCACTGAAGCTTTCTTT. Translating gives CASSPGQGTEAFF.

The CDR3 loop is CSVGLADLYEQYF. The CDR3, as DNA: TGCAGCGTTGGCCTAGCGGACCTCTACGAGCAGTACTTC. This chain links TRBV29-1 with TRBJ2-7; 7 bases agree with TRBD2. V lost 4 bases and J lost 3; bases outside the gene matches: 6. Germline-derived CDR1 and CDR2 are SQVTM and ANQGSEA. This CDR3 has 13 amino acids.

V gene TRBV30 combines with J gene TRBJ2-7; possibly TRBD1 for D (6 bases). Germline V gene lookup returns CDR1 GTSNPN and CDR2 SVGIG (reference sequence). The germline V and J ends were trimmed by 2 bases and 3 bases, with 14 bases remaining between them. This CDR3 has 14 amino acids. Here the CDR3 DNA reads TGTGCCTGGAGTCTAGGCCAGGGGATCTACGAGCAGTACTTC. Translating it yields CAWSLGQGIYEQYF. Together with reference TRBV30 and TRBJ2-7, the CDR3 gives the full variable domain: SQTIHQWPATLVQPVGSPLSLECTVEGTSNPNLYWYRQAAGRGLQLLFYSVGIGQISSEVPQNLSASRPQDRQFILSSKKLLLSDSGFYLCAWSLGQGIYEQYFGPGTRLTVT.

The chain is built from TRBV2 and TRBJ2-1, with 8 nucleotides matching TRBD1. The J segment lost 8 bases and the V segment lost 5 bases, leaving 14 bases of the junction unmatched. This CDR3 spans 16 amino acids. The germline CDR1 and CDR2 sequences are SNHLY and FYNNEI. The CDR3 DNA sequence: TGTGCCAGCAGTCAATTGGGGACCGACAGGGGCGATGAGCAGTTCTTC. It yields the protein CASSQLGTDRGDEQFF.

This chain joins TRBV7-9 and TRBJ2-3, with D perhaps matching TRBD2 (5 bases). Trimming cost V 5 bases and J 3 bases, with 12 bases left between them. CDR1 is SEHNR, CDR2 FQNEAQ, per germline (reference sequence). The CDR3 loop spans 14 amino acids. The CDR3 spells CASSPRVPTDTQYF. In DNA form, the CDR3 reads TGTGCCAGCAGCCCGAGGGTCCCGACAGATACGCAGTATTTT.

The V call is TRBV29-1, the J call TRBJ2-5; D call uncertain. The CDR3 covers 13 residues. Per the germline V gene, CDR1 is SQVTM and CDR2 is ANQGSEA. V was trimmed by 1 base and J by 3 bases, leaving 9 bases between them. CDR3 sequence: CSVEGAEKETQYF. The CDR3 DNA sequence: TGCAGCGTTGAAGGGGCTGAGAAAGAGACCCAGTACTTC.

This chain joins TRBV5-6 and TRBJ1-2; 7 bases are shared with TRBD1. CDR3 length equals 13 residues. Germline V gene lookup returns CDR1 SGHDT and CDR2 YYEEEE. Losses at the gene ends were 5 bases for V and 4 bases for J; bases not matched to a gene: 5. CDR3 sequence (DNA): TGTGCCAGCAGGCGGGACAGCCGCTATGGCTACACCTTC. This translates into CASRRDSRYGYTF. Drawing the rest from reference TRBV5-6 and TRBJ1-2, the complete variable domain is DAGVTQSPTHLIKTRGQQVTLRCSPKSGHDTVSWYQQALGQGPQFIFQYYEEEERQRGNFPDRFSGHQFPNYSSELNVNALLLGDSALYLCASRRDSRYGYTFGSGTRLTVV.

The V call is TRBV19, the J call TRBJ1-3, with D tentatively TRBD1 (6 bases). This CDR3 is 15 amino acids long. V lost 7 bases and J 0 bases, leaving 13 bases between the germline ends. CDR1 is LNHDA and CDR2 is SQIVND in the germline V gene (reference sequence). The CDR3 DNA is TGTGCCAGTACTCCAGGGGACCTCTCTGGAAACACCATATATTTT. It yields the protein CASTPGDLSGNTIYF.

This clone has a single count. The chain recombines TRBV24-1 with TRBJ1-2; the D gene is possibly TRBD1 (6 bases). The CDR3 sequence is 13 residues long. Germline assignment: CDR1 KGHDR and CDR2 SFDVKD. Between the trimmed V and J ends, which lost 2 bases and 4 bases, there was a span of 7 bases. CDR3 bases: TGTGCCACCAGTGATTCGGACAGCTATGGCTACACCTTC. Translation gives CATSDSDSYGYTF.